The entry below gives a single TCR beta chain sequence along with its context. These data come from a study of blood T cell repertoires in COVID-19. Study-level information: T cells, B-cell-depleted T cells, or PBMCs supplied cDNA or gDNA.

Per the original methods: Amplification of reference gene primers was used by the study to estimate nucleated cell counts. Profiled with immunoSEQ multiplex PCR; TCRdb holds only in-frame clones, not every one. D and trimming were read from the DNA, whereas the V and J calls and clone size are those reported in that table. The sample has around 50,000 clones, 75% to 90% seen once. V was pared by 2 bases and J by 1 base, with 4 bases of the junction left unmatched. Germline CDR1 SGHRS, CDR2 YFSETQ. This CDR3 is built from 15 residues. Input material: peripheral blood. The chain is built from TRBV5-1 and TRBJ1-1; 8 bases are shared with TRBD1. This receptor was identified in a woman older than 75 with COVID-19, enrolled during active disease. The CDR3 sequence is CASSFGTGRNTEAFF. The CDR3 DNA follows: TGCGCCAGCAGCTTCGGGACAGGAAGGAACACTGAAGCTTTCTTT.